Included here is one T cell receptor (beta chain) sequence, with context. The data derive from a study of shared clonotypes between healthy human individuals. The assay was immunoSEQ multiplex PCR, and TCRdb's table has in-frame clones only and misses some. This sample has roughly 2.4 million clones, with 90% to 96% found just once. CDR1 and CDR2 (germline): SGHRS, YFSETQ. J was trimmed by 4 bases and V by 4 bases; bases with no gene match: 10. This CDR3 region has 16 residues. The genes are TRBV5-1 and TRBJ2-3; TRBD1 matches at 9 bases. The clonotype comes from a man aged 18 to 30 in good health. Sample: naive CD4+ T cells sorted from blood. Subset here: CD45RA+ positively selected. The CDR3 loop reads CASSGDRVTVADTQYF. In DNA form, the CDR3 reads TGCGCCAGCAGCGGGGACAGGGTAACAGTCGCAGATACGCAGTATTTT.